This T cell receptor (beta chain) comes out of a study of regulatory T cells in long-lasting Graves disease. This clonotype was seen many times. Its antigen is currently unknown. Investigators prepared the TCR beta libraries by applying iRepertoire HTBI primers and Arm-PCR of CDR3 regions. TCRdb reanalysed the multiplex PCR reads using MiXCR and keeps one entry per CDR3 protein. The sample shows about half a million distinct CDR3 sequences, around a fifth of them seen only once. Time point: persistent/refractory GD, antithyroid drugs over 5 years with positive TRAb. PBMCs were the source of the RNA used for TCR sequencing. Per the germline V gene, CDR1 is ENHRY and CDR2 is SYGVKD. The V end was cut by 2 bases, the J end by 4 bases, with 11 bases between. The CDR3 is 14 amino acids. The study, taken as a whole, reports: Newly diagnosed disease favored TRBV20-1 and TRBJ2-1 over persistent disease. Persistent-disease Graves' patients showed less TCR diversity than new cases.

The chain joins TRBV10-3 to TRBJ2-5; D perhaps matches TRBD2 (6 bases). Here the sequenced sample was peripheral blood mononuclear cells (PBMCs), taken when the disease was refractory, from a patient treated with antithyroid drugs. The clonotype originates from a female donor with Graves disease. DNA for the CDR3: TGTGCCATCAGTGAGGGGGGGAAGAGAGAGACCCAGTACTTC. It is translated as CAISEGGKRETQYF.